This TCR beta chain comes out of a study of molecular identifiers for immune sequencing clone quantification. The study's findings and limits: Over 98% of effector molecules, but under 1% in naive cells, were held by clones with more than 20 RNA copies. Spiked Jurkat TCR RNA equal to one cell could reportedly be picked out among over 850,000 naive cells.

This clonotype occurred many times. Its target is not known. The naive CD8 libraries originated from between roughly 19,000 and 1,100,000 sorted cells and drew on 10%, 30% or 50% RNA. Using a CD8+CD4-CCR7+CD45RA+ phenotype, naive CD8 T cells were sorted. TCRdb re-called the PCR reads with MiXCR, one entry per CDR3 protein. This sample carries roughly 320,000 distinct CDR3 sequences, 20% to 25% of them seen once, and the ten largest clones take approximately 0.8%. This CDR3 has 11 amino acids. Trimming removed 1 base at V and 8 bases at J, with 6 bases between. Per the germline V gene, CDR1 is SGHDT and CDR2 is YYEEEE.

The specimen was naive CD8+ T cells from blood, with Jurkat cell RNA spiked in. Regarding subset: FACS-sorted CD8+CD4-CCR7+CD45RA+ naive T cells. The TCR sequence derives from a human donor in good health. Some libraries in this study had Jurkat cell RNA spiked in. The genes are TRBV5-6 and TRBJ1-2, with D unresolved. CDR3 residues: CASSLYEGYTF. For the CDR3, the DNA is TGTGCCAGCAGCTTGTATGAGGGCTACACCTTC.